Each of the 9 T cell receptor beta chains below was sequenced from the same sample in a study of CD8+CD57+ T cells in acquired aplastic anemia. The sequenced patients had an expansion of CD8+CD57+ cells seen by flow cytometry. According to the study, genomic DNA was the template for TCR beta VDJ and CDR3 profiling. Each CDR3 protein is one row after TCRdb ran MiXCR on the reads. The sample includes roughly 180,000 distinct CDR3 sequences, roughly 63% of them seen just once. Sequenced input: sorted CD4+, CD8+, or CD8+CD57+ T cells (not recorded which) from PBMCs. Every receptor here comes from a human donor with aplastic anemia.

A remark on this clonotype: The junction does not match germline at one end; this may be a read error. V and J are TRBV5-5 and TRBJ2-1; TRBD1 matches 7 bases. Germline V lookup: CDR1 SGHKS, CDR2 YYEKEE (reference sequence). The CDR3 is 13 amino acids. This CDR3 reads CASSLLGQNEQFF. The CDR3 region has the DNA TGCGCCAGCAGCTTGTTGGGACAGAATGAGCAGTTCTTC.

This clonotype was detected many times. The V call is TRBV6-5, the J call TRBJ2-7, with D hard to call. The CDR3 spans 13 residues. The V end was cut by 2 bases, the J end by 3 bases, with 8 bases between. The germline gives CDR1 MNHEY, CDR2 SVGAGI. This chain's CDR3 is CASSYRDLYEQYF. CDR3 nucleotide sequence: TGTGCCAGCAGTTACAGGGATCTCTACGAGCAGTACTTC.

The chain is built from TRBV7-9 and TRBJ1-4, with TRBD1 as a possible D gene (5 bases). V lost 7 bases and J lost 11, with 14 bases in between. The CDR3 sequence is 12 residues long. The germline CDR1 and CDR2 sequences are SEHNR and FQNEAQ (reference sequence). The CDR3 protein is CASTSIRQKLFF. The CDR3 DNA sequence: TGTGCCAGCACCTCCATAAGACAGAAACTGTTTTTT.

This clonotype was counted ten times or more. The chain uses TRBV25-1 and TRBJ1-3; tentatively, D is TRBD1 (5 bases). This CDR3 spans 14 amino acids. V was cut by 1 base and J by 3 bases, with 7 bases left in between. Germline assignment: CDR1 MGHDK and CDR2 SYGVNS. CDR3 DNA: TGTGCCAGCAGTGAATGGGGGGGTGGAAACACCATATATTTT. Protein sequence: CASSEWGGGNTIYF.

The rearrangement joins TRBV25-1 to TRBJ1-6; 7 bases map to TRBD1. CDR1 MGHDK and CDR2 SYGVNS come from the germline V gene. J gave up 8 bases and V 4 bases, and 5 bases lay outside the gene matches. The CDR3 has 14 residues. In nucleotides, the CDR3 is TGTGCCAGCAGTGTGGGACAGCGGCATTCACCCCTCCACTTT. It is translated as CASSVGQRHSPLHF.

The CDR3 region has the DNA TGTGCCATCAGACCAGCGGCTAGCACAGATACGCAGTATTTT. Protein: CAIRPAASTDTQYF. J is TRBJ2-3 and V is TRBV10-3; D is possibly TRBD2 (5 bases). Trimming took off 6 bases at V and 0 bases at J, with 10 bases between the two ends. CDR3 size: 14 residues. CDR1 is ENHRY and CDR2 is SYGVKD in the germline V gene.

The CDR3 nucleotides are TGCAGCGTTGTCCGGACAGGGAACGACGAGCAGTACTTC. Translating gives CSVVRTGNDEQYF. The chain uses TRBV29-1 and TRBJ2-7; the match to TRBD1 covers 8 bases. Germline V gives CDR1 SQVTM, CDR2 ANQGSEA. Trimming took 4 bases from V and 5 from J; bases not matched to a gene: 7. CDR3 size: 13 residues.

This chain uses TRBV2 with TRBJ1-1, with D perhaps matching TRBD1 (5 bases). The length of the CDR3 is 14 residues. Deletions cut 6 bases from V and 3 bases from J, with 14 bases between. Germline CDR1 SNHLY, CDR2 FYNNEI. The chain's CDR3 is CASSPGSPDTEAFF. CDR3 sequence (DNA): TGTGCCAGCAGCCCAGGGTCCCCGGACACTGAAGCTTTCTTT. Complete variable domain (other parts from reference TRBV2 and TRBJ1-1): EPEVTQTPSHQVTQMGQEVILRCVPISNHLYFYWYRQILGQKVEFLVSFYNNEISEKSEIFDDQFSVERPDGSNFTLKIRSTKLEDSAMYFCASSPGSPDTEAFFGQGTRLTVV.

This chain joins TRBV19 and TRBJ1-5; TRBD1 matches 9 bases. This CDR3 spans 15 amino acids. Germline lookup yields CDR1 LNHDA and CDR2 SQIVND (reference sequence). The junction had 6 bases not matched to a gene; V was cut back by 5 bases and J by 4 bases. The CDR3 here is CASSDTGGANQPQHF. The DNA of the CDR3 is TGTGCCAGTAGTGATACAGGGGGCGCGAATCAGCCCCAGCATTTT.